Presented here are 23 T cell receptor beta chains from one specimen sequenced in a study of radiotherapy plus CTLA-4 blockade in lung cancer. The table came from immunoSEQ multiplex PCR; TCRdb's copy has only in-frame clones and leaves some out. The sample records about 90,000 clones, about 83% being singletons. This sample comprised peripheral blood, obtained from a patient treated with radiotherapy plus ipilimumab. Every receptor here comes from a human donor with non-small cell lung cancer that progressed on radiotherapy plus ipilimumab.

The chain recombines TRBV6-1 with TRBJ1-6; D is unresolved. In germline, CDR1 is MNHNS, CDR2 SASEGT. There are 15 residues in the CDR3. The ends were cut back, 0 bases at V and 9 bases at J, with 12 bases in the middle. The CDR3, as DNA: TGTGCCAGCAGTGAAGCTGCTCCCTCCATTTCACCCCTCCACTTT. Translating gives CASSEAAPSISPLHF.

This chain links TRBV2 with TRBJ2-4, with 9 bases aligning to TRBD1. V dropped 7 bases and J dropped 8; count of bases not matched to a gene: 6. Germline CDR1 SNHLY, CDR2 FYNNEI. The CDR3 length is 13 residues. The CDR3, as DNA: TGTGCCAGCACCACAGGGGGCATGGACATTCAGTACTTC. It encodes CASTTGGMDIQYF.

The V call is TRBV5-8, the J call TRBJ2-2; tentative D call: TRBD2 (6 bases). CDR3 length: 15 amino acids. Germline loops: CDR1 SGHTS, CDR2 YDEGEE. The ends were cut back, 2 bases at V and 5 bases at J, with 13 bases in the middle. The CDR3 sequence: CASSFLRGGTGELFF. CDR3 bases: TGTGCCAGCAGCTTCCTGCGAGGAGGGACCGGGGAGCTGTTTTTT. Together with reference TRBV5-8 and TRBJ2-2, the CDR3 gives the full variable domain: EAGVTQSPTHLIKTRGQQATLRCSPISGHTSVYWYQQALGLGLQFLLWYDEGEERNRGNFPPRFSGRQFPNYSSELNVNALELEDSALYLCASSFLRGGTGELFFGEGSRLTVL.

CDR3 loop: CASSLSDLAGVGEQYF. Written as DNA, the CDR3 is TGTGCCAGCAGCTTAAGCGATCTAGCGGGGGTGGGTGAGCAGTACTTC. The chain joins TRBV7-8 to TRBJ2-7; 10 bases are a match to TRBD2. Losses at the gene ends were 2 bases for V and 7 bases for J; bases not matched to a gene: 11. Germline CDR1 is SGHVS and CDR2 is FQNEAQ. The CDR3 sequence is 16 residues long. The whole variable domain, remainder taken from reference TRBV7-8 and TRBJ2-7, is GAGVSQSPRYKVAKRGQDVALRCDPISGHVSLFWYQQALGQGPEFLTYFQNEAQLDKSGLPSDRFFAERPEGSVSTLKIQRTQQEDSAVYLCASSLSDLAGVGEQYFGPGTRLTVT.

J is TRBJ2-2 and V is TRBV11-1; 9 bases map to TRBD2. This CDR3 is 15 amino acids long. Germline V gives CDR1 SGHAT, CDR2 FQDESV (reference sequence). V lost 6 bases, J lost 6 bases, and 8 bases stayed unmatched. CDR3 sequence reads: CASSKTSGLSGELFF. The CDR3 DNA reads TGTGCCAGCAGTAAGACTAGCGGCCTCTCCGGGGAGCTGTTTTTT. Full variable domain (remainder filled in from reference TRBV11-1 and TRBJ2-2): EAEVAQSPRYKITEKSQAVAFWCDPISGHATLYWYRQILGQGPELLVQFQDESVVDDSQLPKDRFSAERLKGVDSTLKIQPAELGDSAMYLCASSKTSGLSGELFFGEGSRLTVL.

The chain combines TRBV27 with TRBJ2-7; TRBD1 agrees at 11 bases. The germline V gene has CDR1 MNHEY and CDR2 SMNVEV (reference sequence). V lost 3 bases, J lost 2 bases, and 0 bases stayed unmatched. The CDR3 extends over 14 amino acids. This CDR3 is CASSLGQGAYEQYF. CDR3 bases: TGTGCCAGCAGTTTGGGACAGGGGGCCTACGAGCAGTACTTC.

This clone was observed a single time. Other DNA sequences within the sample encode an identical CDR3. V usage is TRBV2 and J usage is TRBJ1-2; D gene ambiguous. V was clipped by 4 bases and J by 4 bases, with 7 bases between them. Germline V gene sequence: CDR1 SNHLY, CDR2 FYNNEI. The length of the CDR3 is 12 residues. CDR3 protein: CASSVQSYGYTF. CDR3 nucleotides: TGTGCCAGCAGTGTCCAGAGCTATGGCTACACCTTC. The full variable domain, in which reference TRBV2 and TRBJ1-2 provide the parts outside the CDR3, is EPEVTQTPSHQVTQMGQEVILRCVPISNHLYFYWYRQILGQKVEFLVSFYNNEISEKSEIFDDQFSVERPDGSNFTLKIRSTKLEDSAMYFCASSVQSYGYTFGSGTRLTVV.

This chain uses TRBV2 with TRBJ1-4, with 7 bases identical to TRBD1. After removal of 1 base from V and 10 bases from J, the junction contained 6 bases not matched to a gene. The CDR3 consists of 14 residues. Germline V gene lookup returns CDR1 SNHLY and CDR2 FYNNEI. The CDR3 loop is CASSEEGAPGKLFF. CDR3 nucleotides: TGTGCCAGCAGTGAAGAGGGGGCGCCCGGAAAACTGTTTTTT.

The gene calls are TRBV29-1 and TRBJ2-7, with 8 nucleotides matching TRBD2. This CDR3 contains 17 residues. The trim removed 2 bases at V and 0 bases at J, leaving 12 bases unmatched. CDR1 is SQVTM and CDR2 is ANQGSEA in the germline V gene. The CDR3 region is CSVEPGQSSGPSYEQYF. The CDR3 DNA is TGCAGCGTTGAACCGGGACAATCTAGCGGGCCCTCCTACGAGCAGTACTTC.

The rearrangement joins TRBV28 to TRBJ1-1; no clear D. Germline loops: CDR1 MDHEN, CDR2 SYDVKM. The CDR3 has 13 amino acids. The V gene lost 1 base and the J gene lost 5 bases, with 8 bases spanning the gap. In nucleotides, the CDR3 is TGTGCCAGCAGTTTATCTGGCAGTACTGAAGCTTTCTTT. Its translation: CASSLSGSTEAFF.

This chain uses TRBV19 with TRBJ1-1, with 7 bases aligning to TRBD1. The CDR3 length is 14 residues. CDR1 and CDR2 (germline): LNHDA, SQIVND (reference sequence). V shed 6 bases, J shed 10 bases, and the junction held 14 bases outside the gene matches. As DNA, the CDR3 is TGTGCCAGTAGCATGGGGACAGCGAACTCTATAGCTTTCTTT. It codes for CASSMGTANSIAFF.

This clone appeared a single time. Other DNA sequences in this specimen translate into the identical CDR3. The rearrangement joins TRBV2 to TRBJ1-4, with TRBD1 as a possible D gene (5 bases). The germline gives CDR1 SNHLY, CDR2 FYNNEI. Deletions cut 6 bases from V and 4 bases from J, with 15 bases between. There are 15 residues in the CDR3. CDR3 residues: CASSRTGYHNEKLFF. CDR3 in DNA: TGTGCCAGCAGCCGCACAGGTTACCATAATGAAAAACTGTTTTTT. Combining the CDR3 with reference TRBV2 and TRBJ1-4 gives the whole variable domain EPEVTQTPSHQVTQMGQEVILRCVPISNHLYFYWYRQILGQKVEFLVSFYNNEISEKSEIFDDQFSVERPDGSNFTLKIRSTKLEDSAMYFCASSRTGYHNEKLFFGSGTQLSVL.

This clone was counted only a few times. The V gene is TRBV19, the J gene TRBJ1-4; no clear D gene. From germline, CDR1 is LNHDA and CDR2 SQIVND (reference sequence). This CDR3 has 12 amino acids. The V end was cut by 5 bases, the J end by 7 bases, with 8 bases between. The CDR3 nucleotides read TGTGCCAGTAGTTCCATCTTTGAAAAACTGTTTTTT. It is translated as CASSSIFEKLFF.

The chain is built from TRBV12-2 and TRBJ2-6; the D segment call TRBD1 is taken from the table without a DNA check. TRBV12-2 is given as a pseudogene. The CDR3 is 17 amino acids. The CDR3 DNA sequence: TGTGCAAGTCGCTTAGAGGCGACAGGGGTCGGGGCCAACGTCCTGACTTTC. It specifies CASRLEATGVGANVLTF.

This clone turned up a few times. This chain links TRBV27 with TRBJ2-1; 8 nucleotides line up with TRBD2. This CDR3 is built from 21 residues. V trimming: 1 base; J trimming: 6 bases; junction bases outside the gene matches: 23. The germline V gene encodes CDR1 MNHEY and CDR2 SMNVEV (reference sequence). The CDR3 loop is CASSLFGGTRSFRRVANEQFF. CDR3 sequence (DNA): TGTGCCAGCAGTTTATTTGGGGGGACTAGATCTTTCCGACGGGTGGCCAATGAGCAGTTCTTC.

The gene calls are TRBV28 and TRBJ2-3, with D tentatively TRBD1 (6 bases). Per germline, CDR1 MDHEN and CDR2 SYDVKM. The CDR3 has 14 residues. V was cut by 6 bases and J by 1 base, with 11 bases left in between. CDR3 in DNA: TGTGCCAGCAGACCAAACAGGGGCACAGATACGCAGTATTTT. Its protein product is CASRPNRGTDTQYF.

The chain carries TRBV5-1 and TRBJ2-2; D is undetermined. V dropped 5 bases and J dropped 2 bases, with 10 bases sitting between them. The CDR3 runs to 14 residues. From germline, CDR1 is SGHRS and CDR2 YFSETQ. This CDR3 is CASRDRLNTGELFF. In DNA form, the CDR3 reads TGCGCCAGCAGGGATCGGCTAAACACCGGGGAGCTGTTTTTT.

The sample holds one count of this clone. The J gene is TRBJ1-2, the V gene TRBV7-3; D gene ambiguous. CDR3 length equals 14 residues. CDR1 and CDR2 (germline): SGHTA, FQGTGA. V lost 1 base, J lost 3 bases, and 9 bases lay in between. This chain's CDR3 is CASSLKAADYGYTF. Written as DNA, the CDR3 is TGTGCCAGCAGCTTAAAGGCAGCGGACTATGGCTACACCTTC.

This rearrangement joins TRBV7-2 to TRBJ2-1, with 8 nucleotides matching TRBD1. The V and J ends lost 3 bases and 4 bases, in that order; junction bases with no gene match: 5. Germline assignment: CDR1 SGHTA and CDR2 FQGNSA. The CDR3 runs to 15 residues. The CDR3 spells CASSFTGQVYNEQFF. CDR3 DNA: TGTGCCAGCAGCTTTACGGGACAGGTTTACAATGAGCAGTTCTTC.

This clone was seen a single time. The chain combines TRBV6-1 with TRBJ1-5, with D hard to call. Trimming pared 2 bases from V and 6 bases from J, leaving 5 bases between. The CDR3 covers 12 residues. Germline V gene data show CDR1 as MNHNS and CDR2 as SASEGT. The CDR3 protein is CASSEWVQPQHF. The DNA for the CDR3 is TGTGCCAGCAGTGAATGGGTTCAGCCCCAGCATTTT.

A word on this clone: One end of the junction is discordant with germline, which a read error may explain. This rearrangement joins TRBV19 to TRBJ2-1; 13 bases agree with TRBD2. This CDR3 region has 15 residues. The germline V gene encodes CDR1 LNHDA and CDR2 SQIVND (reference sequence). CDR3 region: CASRGLAGSYNEQFF. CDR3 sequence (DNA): TGTGCCAGTAGGGGACTAGCGGGATCCTATAATGAGCAGTTCTTC.

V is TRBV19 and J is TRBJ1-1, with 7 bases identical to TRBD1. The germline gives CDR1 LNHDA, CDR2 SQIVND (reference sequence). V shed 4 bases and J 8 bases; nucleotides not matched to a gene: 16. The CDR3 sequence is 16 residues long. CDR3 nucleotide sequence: TGTGCCAGTAGTACAAAGGACAGGCCAATCTTCGGGGAAGCTTTCTTT. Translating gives CASSTKDRPIFGEAFF.

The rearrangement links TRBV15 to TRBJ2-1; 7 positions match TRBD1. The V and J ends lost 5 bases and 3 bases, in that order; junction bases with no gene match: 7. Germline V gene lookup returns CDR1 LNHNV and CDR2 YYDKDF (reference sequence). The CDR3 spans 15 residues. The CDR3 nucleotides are TGTGCCACCAGCCGCCGGGACAGCATCTACAATGAGCAGTTCTTC. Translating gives CATSRRDSIYNEQFF.